The 28 T cell receptor beta chains listed next were all sequenced from one sample in a study of blood T cells in healthy people across ages. Through a sample-barcoded 5' primer and a J-beta primer mix, a second PCR was run for about 6 to 11 cycles. In TCRdb, the 5' RACE reads were re-called with MiXCR into one record per CDR3 protein. Found here are fewer than 1 million distinct CDR3 sequences, approximately 44% of them singletons; the top ten hold about a fifth. The sequenced sample consisted of blood. The receptors come from a man between 60 and 70 years old in good health.

Many counts were recorded for this clonotype. This rearrangement joins TRBV10-3 to TRBJ2-1, with D possibly TRBD1 on 6 matching bases. Germline V gives CDR1 ENHRY, CDR2 SYGVKD. The CDR3 runs to 15 residues. With 1 base removed from V and 5 bases from J, the gap between germline ends came to 12 bases. In DNA, the CDR3 is TGTGCCATCAGTGAGTTAGGACAGAGAAACAATGAGCAGTTCTTC. It encodes CAISELGQRNNEQFF.

Worth noting for this clonotype: Relative to the germline gene, one junction end is altered; a read error may explain this. The gene calls are TRBV7-8 and TRBJ2-7; D might be TRBD2 (6 bases). This CDR3 is built from 12 residues. Germline V gene sequence: CDR1 SGHVS, CDR2 FQNEAQ. CDR3 amino acids: CATEQTSGQQYF. The CDR3 bases are TGCGCCACCGAGCAGACTAGTGGGCAGCAGTACTTC.

The DNA for the CDR3 is TGTGCCAGCTCGTCCCGGGACAGCTTCTACGAGCAGTACTTC. Amino acids: CASSSRDSFYEQYF. This rearrangement joins TRBV18 to TRBJ2-7; 7 nucleotides align to TRBD1. Trimming cost V 6 bases and J 3 bases; bases outside gene matches: 8. The germline V gene encodes CDR1 KGHSH and CDR2 LQKENI. This CDR3 is built from 14 residues.

This clonotype was detected once. Germline is not matched at one junction end, which may reflect a read error. V gene TRBV20-1 combines with J gene TRBJ2-5; 8 nucleotides line up with TRBD1. The CDR3 spans 16 residues. Germline CDR1 reads DFQATT; CDR2 reads SNEGSKA (reference sequence). CDR3 DNA sequence: TGCAGTGTTAGAGACCCGCGACAGGGGACCTTTTGGACCCAGTACTTC. This gives the protein CSVRDPRQGTFWTQYF.

The V gene is TRBV3-1, the J gene TRBJ1-2; tentative D call: TRBD1 (5 bases). V lost 4 bases to trimming and J lost 7 bases, with 10 bases between them. Germline assignment: CDR1 LGHDT and CDR2 YNNKEL (reference sequence). The CDR3 is 12 residues long. The CDR3 DNA is TGTGCCAGCAGCCCGGGGGGACCTGGCTACACCTTC. This codes for CASSPGGPGYTF.

The chain carries TRBV6-1 and TRBJ2-3, with 8 bases identical to TRBD2. Germline CDR1 reads MNHNS; CDR2 reads SASEGT. After removal of 7 bases from V and 1 base from J, the junction contained 1 base not matched to a gene. The CDR3 consists of 13 residues. The CDR3 region has the DNA TGTGCCAGCAAAGCGGGGGGCACAGATACGCAGTATTTT. Translation gives CASKAGGTDTQYF.

This rearrangement joins TRBV28 to TRBJ2-7; 11 nucleotides match TRBD1. The CDR3 has 16 residues. Per the germline V gene, CDR1 is MDHEN and CDR2 is SYDVKM. Germline trimming cut 5 bases from V and 1 base from J; bases unmatched to any gene: 7. Written as DNA, the CDR3 is TGTGCCAGCAGTCAACCGGGACAGGGGGTGTCCTACGAGCAGTACTTC. Translated, it gives CASSQPGQGVSYEQYF.

The V gene is TRBV7-8, the J gene TRBJ1-2, with TRBD1 as a possible D gene (5 bases). Germline CDR1 reads SGHVS; CDR2 reads FQNEAQ. This CDR3 is built from 14 residues. V lost 1 base and J 8 bases, leaving 14 bases between the germline ends. Written as DNA, the CDR3 is TGTGCCAGCAGCTTAGGGTCAGGGAATGACGGCTACACCTTC. Protein: CASSLGSGNDGYTF.

This clonotype was seen at least ten times. The chain links TRBV12-3 or TRBV12-4 to TRBJ2-5; 7 bases line up with TRBD1. V lost 3 bases, J lost 1 base, and 2 bases stayed unmatched. CDR3 length: 14 amino acids. The CDR3 coding sequence is TGTGCCAGCAGTTTTGGGACAGCCCAAGAGACCCAGTACTTC. Amino acid sequence: CASSFGTAQETQYF.

This chain links TRBV5-1 with TRBJ2-3, with 8 positions matching TRBD2. This CDR3 comprises 17 residues. V lost 4 bases, J lost 2 bases, and 12 bases stayed unmatched. CDR1 and CDR2 from the germline V gene are SGHRS and YFSETQ. The CDR3 DNA sequence: TGCGCCAGCAGCAAACAACCGGGACTAGGGACCACAGATACGCAGTATTTT. It encodes CASSKQPGLGTTDTQYF.

This clonotype was observed a handful of times. This sequence joins TRBV4-1 and TRBJ1-1; perhaps TRBD1 as D (6 bases). This CDR3 region has 12 residues. The germline V gene encodes CDR1 MGHRA and CDR2 YSYEKL. Trimming shortened V by 0 bases and J by 12 bases, and 11 bases separated the two germline ends. The CDR3 DNA reads as TGCGCCAGCAGCCAAGATGGGGGGGACACTTTCTTT. Translation: CASSQDGGDTFF.

Of note for this clonotype: At one end, the junction sequence differs from germline, possibly due to a read error. The rearrangement links TRBV5-1 to TRBJ2-7; D is ambiguous. There are 13 residues in the CDR3. The germline V gene has CDR1 SGHRS and CDR2 YFSETQ. The CDR3 loop reads CASSPGSAYEQHF. The CDR3 DNA sequence: TGCGCCAGCAGCCCCGGGTCGGCCTACGAGCAGCACTTC.

The chain carries TRBV5-1 and TRBJ2-2; 11 bases are shared with TRBD2. Trimming cost V 4 bases and J 7 bases; bases outside gene matches: 6. Germline assignment: CDR1 SGHRS and CDR2 YFSETQ. The CDR3 consists of 15 residues. The DNA of the CDR3 is TGCGCCAGCAGCCCAACTAGCGGGGGTGTCGGGGAGCTGTTTTTT. As protein: CASSPTSGGVGELFF.

About this clonotype itself: One end of the junction varies from germline; a read error may be responsible. The rearrangement links TRBV20-1 to TRBJ2-1; D unresolved. CDR3 length equals 12 residues. Germline CDR1 reads DFQATT; CDR2 reads SNEGSKA (reference sequence). This chain's CDR3 is CSARDRYSEQFF. The CDR3 DNA follows: TGCAGTGCTAGAGACAGGTACAGTGAGCAGTTCTTC.

The chain links TRBV7-2 to TRBJ2-1; TRBD2 matches 7 bases. With 5 bases clipped from V and 5 bases from J, the junction kept 12 bases outside the gene matches. The CDR3 sequence is 16 residues long. The germline V gene has CDR1 SGHTA and CDR2 FQGNSA. The CDR3 spells CASSRLGRAGNNEQFF. The CDR3 region has the DNA TGTGCCAGCAGCCGACTCGGACGAGCGGGGAACAATGAGCAGTTCTTC.

This clonotype appeared a single time. This chain joins TRBV3-1 and TRBJ1-2, with a possible D match to TRBD1 (6 bases). The V gene lost 1 base and the J gene lost 2 bases, with 17 bases spanning the gap. Germline V gene data show CDR1 as LGHDT and CDR2 as YNNKEL (reference sequence). The CDR3 contains 17 residues. The CDR3 sequence: CASSQVSTGKANYGYTF. The CDR3 region has the DNA TGTGCCAGCAGCCAAGTTAGTACAGGGAAGGCGAACTATGGCTACACCTTC.

This clonotype was detected only a few times. The chain carries TRBV3-1 and TRBJ2-2; 10 bases agree with TRBD2. This CDR3 region has 15 residues. The V and J ends lost 7 bases and 4 bases, in that order; junction bases with no gene match: 6. Germline CDR1 is LGHDT and CDR2 is YNNKEL (reference sequence). The CDR3 spells CASTLAGAGTGELFF. The CDR3 DNA reads as TGTGCCAGCACCCTAGCGGGGGCCGGCACCGGGGAGCTGTTTTTT. The full variable domain, in which reference TRBV3-1 and TRBJ2-2 provide the parts outside the CDR3, is DTAVSQTPKYLVTQMGNDKSIKCEQNLGHDTMYWYKQDSKKFLKIMFSYNNKELIINETVPNRFSPKSPDKAHLNLHINSLELGDSAVYFCASTLAGAGTGELFFGEGSRLTVL.

The sample holds a few counts of this clonotype. This CDR3 is CASSESNLAGLWAQYF. CDR3 coding DNA: TGCGCCAGCAGTGAGTCGAATCTAGCGGGGCTGTGGGCCCAGTACTTC. The V call is TRBV10-2, the J call TRBJ2-5; 9 bases fit TRBD2. CDR3 size: 16 residues. CDR1 is WSHSY and CDR2 is SAAADI in the germline V gene. J was trimmed by 9 bases and V by 0 bases; bases with no gene match: 11.

This chain connects TRBV2 to TRBJ2-1; D is possibly TRBD2 (5 bases). The CDR3 is 13 residues long. The V end was cut by 7 bases, the J end by 4 bases, with 11 bases between. Looked up from germline, CDR1 is SNHLY and CDR2 is FYNNEI. CDR3 DNA: TGTGCCAGCAACCCTGGGGAGTACAATGAGCAGTTCTTC. Encoded protein: CASNPGEYNEQFF.

The chain couples TRBV7-2 to TRBJ2-6; D possibly corresponds to TRBD1 (5 bases). The germline V gene has CDR1 SGHTA and CDR2 FQGNSA. V was pared by 7 bases and J by 2 bases, with 9 bases between. The CDR3 loop spans 14 amino acids. In DNA, the CDR3 is TGTGCCAGCAACCGACAGCCTGGGGCCAACGTCCTGACTTTC. Encoded protein: CASNRQPGANVLTF. Based on the CDR3 plus reference TRBV7-2 and TRBJ2-6, the full variable domain is GAGVSQSPSNKVTEKGKDVELRCDPISGHTALYWYRQSLGQGLEFLIYFQGNSAPDKSGLPSDRFSAERTGGSVSTLTIQRTQQEDSAVYLCASNRQPGANVLTFGAGSRLTVL.

The chain links TRBV14 to TRBJ1-5; 10 nucleotides line up with TRBD1. The CDR3 consists of 17 residues. Losses at the gene ends were 0 bases for V and 2 bases for J; bases not matched to a gene: 4. Germline assignment: CDR1 SGHDN and CDR2 FVKESK. For the CDR3, the DNA is TGTGCCAGCAGCCAAGATGGGACAGGGGATGGCAATCAGCCCCAGCATTTT. Protein sequence: CASSQDGTGDGNQPQHF.

Here the CDR3 DNA reads TGTGCCACCAGCGTTGTCAGGAGGAACACTGAAGCTTTCTTT. Translating it yields CATSVVRRNTEAFF. This chain uses TRBV15 with TRBJ1-1; D ambiguous. The CDR3 extends over 14 amino acids. The V end was cut by 5 bases, the J end by 1 base, with 11 bases between. Germline CDR1 and CDR2: LNHNV and YYDKDF (reference sequence).

This chain links TRBV5-1 with TRBJ2-2; unclear D gene. V lost 4 bases, J lost 1 base, and 8 bases lay in between. Germline V lookup: CDR1 SGHRS, CDR2 YFSETQ. The CDR3 is 14 amino acids. The CDR3 region is CASSRQVNTGELFF. CDR3 coding DNA: TGCGCCAGCAGCAGACAAGTGAACACCGGGGAGCTGTTTTTT. The complete variable domain, with remaining parts taken from reference TRBV5-1 and TRBJ2-2, reads KAGVTQTPRYLIKTRGQQVTLSCSPISGHRSVSWYQQTPGQGLQFLFEYFSETQRNKGNFPGRFSGRQFSNSRSEMNVSTLELGDSALYLCASSRQVNTGELFFGEGSRLTVL.

V gene TRBV7-2 combines with J gene TRBJ2-7; D gene ambiguous. The CDR3 loop spans 12 amino acids. V was cut by 5 bases and J by 5 bases, with 10 bases left in between. Germline values: CDR1 SGHTA, CDR2 FQGNSA. The CDR3, as DNA: TGTGCCAGCAGCCTGGACCACGACGAGCAGTACTTC. Protein: CASSLDHDEQYF.

A word on this clonotype: At one of its ends the junction is not consistent with the germline gene, which may arise from a read error. This sequence joins TRBV27 and TRBJ2-5, with D uncertain. The length of the CDR3 is 13 residues. Per germline, CDR1 MNHEY and CDR2 SMNVEV (reference sequence). DNA for the CDR3: TGTGCCAGCAGTTTAAACGTACAAGGGACCCAGTACTTC. The encoded protein is CASSLNVQGTQYF.

This chain joins TRBV5-1 and TRBJ2-2; D unclear. This CDR3 is built from 11 residues. Germline CDR1 reads SGHRS; CDR2 reads YFSETQ. V shed 6 bases and J shed 9 bases, with 9 bases lying between them. The CDR3 nucleotides read TGCGCCAGCAAATTATCGCGGGAGCTGTTTTTT. This sequence encodes CASKLSRELFF.

The chain has TRBV30 and TRBJ2-5, with D perhaps TRBD1 (5 bases). V dropped 2 bases and J dropped 5 bases, with 18 bases sitting between them. CDR3 length: 15 residues. Germline V gives CDR1 GTSNPN, CDR2 SVGIG (reference sequence). DNA for the CDR3: TGTGCCTGGAGTTGCGGTCAGGGAATAATCGAGACCCAGTACTTC. Translation: CAWSCGQGIIETQYF.

The V call is TRBV27, the J call TRBJ2-1, with D perhaps TRBD2 (6 bases). The V end lost 2 bases, the J end lost 11 bases, and 7 bases lay between the germline ends. The CDR3 runs 11 residues. Germline-derived CDR1 and CDR2 are MNHEY and SMNVEV (reference sequence). CDR3 in DNA: TGTGCCAGCAGTTTAGCGGGGCAGCAGTTCTTC. Translating it yields CASSLAGQQFF.